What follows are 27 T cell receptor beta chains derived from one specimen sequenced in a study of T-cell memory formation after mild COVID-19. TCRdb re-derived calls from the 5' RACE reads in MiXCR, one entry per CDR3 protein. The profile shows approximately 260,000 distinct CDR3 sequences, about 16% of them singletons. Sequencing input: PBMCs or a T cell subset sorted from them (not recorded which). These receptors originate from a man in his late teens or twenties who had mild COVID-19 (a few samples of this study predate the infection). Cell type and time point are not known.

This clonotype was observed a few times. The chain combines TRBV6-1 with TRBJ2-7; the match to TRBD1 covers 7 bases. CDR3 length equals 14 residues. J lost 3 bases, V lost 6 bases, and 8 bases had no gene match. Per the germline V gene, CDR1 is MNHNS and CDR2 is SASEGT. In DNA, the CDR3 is TGTGCCAGCAGGAACAGGGGCCGAGGCTACGAGCAGTACGTC. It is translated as CASRNRGRGYEQYV.

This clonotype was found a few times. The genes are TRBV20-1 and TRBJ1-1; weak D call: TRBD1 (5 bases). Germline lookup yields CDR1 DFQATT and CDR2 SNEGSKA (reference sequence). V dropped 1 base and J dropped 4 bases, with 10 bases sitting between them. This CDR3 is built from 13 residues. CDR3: CSARGGARTEAFF. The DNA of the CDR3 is TGCAGTGCTAGAGGAGGGGCTCGCACTGAAGCTTTCTTT.

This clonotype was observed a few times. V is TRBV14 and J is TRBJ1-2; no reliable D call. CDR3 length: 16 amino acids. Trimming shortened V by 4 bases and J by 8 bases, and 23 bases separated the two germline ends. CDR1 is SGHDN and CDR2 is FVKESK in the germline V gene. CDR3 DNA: TGTGCCAGCAGCCCCATATCGCCGGCCCTCGTAGTAGGCTACACCTTC. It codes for CASSPISPALVVGYTF. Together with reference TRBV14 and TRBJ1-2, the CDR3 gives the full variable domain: EAGVTQFPSHSVIEKGQTVTLRCDPISGHDNLYWYRRVMGKEIKFLLHFVKESKQDESGMPNNRFLAERTGGTYSTLKVQPAELEDSGVYFCASSPISPALVVGYTFGSGTRLTVV.

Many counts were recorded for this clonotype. This CDR3 reads CASSQEALSYEQYF. CDR3 DNA: TGCGCCAGCAGTCAAGAGGCCCTCTCCTACGAGCAGTACTTC. This chain joins TRBV5-1 and TRBJ2-7; D ambiguous. The germline CDR1 and CDR2 sequences are SGHRS and YFSETQ. The CDR3 has 14 amino acids. Trimming removed 5 bases at V and 0 bases at J, with 12 bases between.

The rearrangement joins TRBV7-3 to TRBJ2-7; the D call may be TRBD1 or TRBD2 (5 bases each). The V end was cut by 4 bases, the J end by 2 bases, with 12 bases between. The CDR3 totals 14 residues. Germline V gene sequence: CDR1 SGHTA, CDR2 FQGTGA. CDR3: CASSCRDGAYEQYV. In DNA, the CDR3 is TGTGCCAGCAGCTGCCGGGACGGAGCCTACGAGCAGTACGTC.

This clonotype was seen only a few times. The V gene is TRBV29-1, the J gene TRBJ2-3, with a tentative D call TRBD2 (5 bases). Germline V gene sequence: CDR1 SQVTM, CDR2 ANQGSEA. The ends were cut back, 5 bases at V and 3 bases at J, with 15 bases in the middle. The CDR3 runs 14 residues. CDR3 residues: CSVQIGMLTDTQYF. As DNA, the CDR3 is TGCAGCGTTCAGATCGGGATGTTGACAGATACGCAGTATTTT.

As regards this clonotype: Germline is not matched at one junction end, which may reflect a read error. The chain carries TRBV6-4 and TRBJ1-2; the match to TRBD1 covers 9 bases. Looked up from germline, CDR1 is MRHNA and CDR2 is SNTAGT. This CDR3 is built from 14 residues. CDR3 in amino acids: CASSSGTGNYGYAF. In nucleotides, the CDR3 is TGTGCCAGCAGTTCCGGGACAGGGAACTATGGCTACGCCTTC.

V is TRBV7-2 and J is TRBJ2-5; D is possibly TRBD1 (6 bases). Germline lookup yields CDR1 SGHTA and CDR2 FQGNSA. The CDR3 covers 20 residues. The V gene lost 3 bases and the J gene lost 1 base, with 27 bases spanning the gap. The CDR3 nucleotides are TGTGCCAGCAGCTTGAGAGCTCCGGGACAAAAATACCTCTTCCAAGAGACCCAGTACTTC. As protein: CASSLRAPGQKYLFQETQYF. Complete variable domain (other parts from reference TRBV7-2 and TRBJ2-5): GAGVSQSPSNKVTEKGKDVELRCDPISGHTALYWYRQSLGQGLEFLIYFQGNSAPDKSGLPSDRFSAERTGGSVSTLTIQRTQQEDSAVYLCASSLRAPGQKYLFQETQYFGPGTRLLVL.

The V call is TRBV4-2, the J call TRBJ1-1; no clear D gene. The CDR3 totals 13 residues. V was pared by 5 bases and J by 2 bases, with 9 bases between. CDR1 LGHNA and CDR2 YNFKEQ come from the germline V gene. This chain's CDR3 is CASSAKFNTEAFF. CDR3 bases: TGTGCCAGCAGCGCAAAGTTTAACACTGAAGCTTTCTTT.

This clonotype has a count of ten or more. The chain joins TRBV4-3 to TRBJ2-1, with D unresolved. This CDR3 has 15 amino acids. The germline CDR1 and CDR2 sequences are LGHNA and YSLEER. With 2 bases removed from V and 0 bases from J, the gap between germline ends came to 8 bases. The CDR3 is CASSQFGSSYNEQFF. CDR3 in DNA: TGCGCCAGCAGCCAATTTGGTAGCTCCTACAATGAGCAGTTCTTC.

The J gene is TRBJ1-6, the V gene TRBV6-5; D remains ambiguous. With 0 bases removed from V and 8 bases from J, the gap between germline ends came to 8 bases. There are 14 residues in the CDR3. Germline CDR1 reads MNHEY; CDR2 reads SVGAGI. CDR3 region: CASSYSPGDSPLHF. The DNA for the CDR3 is TGTGCCAGCAGTTACTCTCCCGGGGATTCACCCCTCCACTTT.

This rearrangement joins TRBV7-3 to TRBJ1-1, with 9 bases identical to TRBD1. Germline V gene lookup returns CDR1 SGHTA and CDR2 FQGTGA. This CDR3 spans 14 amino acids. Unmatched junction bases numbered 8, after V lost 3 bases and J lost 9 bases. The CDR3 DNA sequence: TGTGCCAGCAGCTTCACAGGGGGCGACGGTCAAGCTTTCTTT. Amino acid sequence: CASSFTGGDGQAFF.

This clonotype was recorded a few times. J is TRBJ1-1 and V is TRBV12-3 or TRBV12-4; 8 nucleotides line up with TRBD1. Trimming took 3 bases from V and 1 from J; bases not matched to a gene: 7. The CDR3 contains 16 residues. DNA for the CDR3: TGTGCCAGCAGTTTTGGAACAGGACAGGGGAACACTGAAGCTTTCTTT. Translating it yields CASSFGTGQGNTEAFF.

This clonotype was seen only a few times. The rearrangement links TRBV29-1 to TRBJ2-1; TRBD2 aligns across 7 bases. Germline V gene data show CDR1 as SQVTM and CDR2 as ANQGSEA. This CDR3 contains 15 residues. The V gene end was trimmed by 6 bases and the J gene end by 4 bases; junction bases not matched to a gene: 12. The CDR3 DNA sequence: TGCAGCGTGGGGGGGGTAGCGGGTAAATACAATGAGCAGTTCTTC. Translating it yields CSVGGVAGKYNEQFF.

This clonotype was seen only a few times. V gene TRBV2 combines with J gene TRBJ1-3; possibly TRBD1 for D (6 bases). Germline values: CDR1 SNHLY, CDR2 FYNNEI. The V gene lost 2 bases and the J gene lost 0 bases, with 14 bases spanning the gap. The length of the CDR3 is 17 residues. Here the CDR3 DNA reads TGTGCCAGCAGTGAAAGGGGGGCAGCGCTCTCTGGAAACACCATATATTTT. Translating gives CASSERGAALSGNTIYF.

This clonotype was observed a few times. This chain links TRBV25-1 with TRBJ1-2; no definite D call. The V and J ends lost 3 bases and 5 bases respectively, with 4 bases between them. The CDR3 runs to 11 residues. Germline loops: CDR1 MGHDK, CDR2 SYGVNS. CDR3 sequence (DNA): TGTGCCAGCAGTGATGGGTATGGCTACACCTTC. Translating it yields CASSDGYGYTF.

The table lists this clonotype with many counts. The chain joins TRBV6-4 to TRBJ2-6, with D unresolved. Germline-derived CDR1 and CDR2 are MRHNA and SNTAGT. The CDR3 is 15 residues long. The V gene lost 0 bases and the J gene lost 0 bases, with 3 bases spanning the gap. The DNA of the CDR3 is TGTGCCAGCAGTGACTCCAGCTCTGGGGCCAACGTCCTGACTTTC. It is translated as CASSDSSSGANVLTF.

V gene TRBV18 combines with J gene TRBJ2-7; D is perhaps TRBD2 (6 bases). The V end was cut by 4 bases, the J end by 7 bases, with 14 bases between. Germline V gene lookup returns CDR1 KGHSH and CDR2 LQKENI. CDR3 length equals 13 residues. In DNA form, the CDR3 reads TGTGCCAGCTCACGGGACTCCGTGGGGGAGCAGTACTTC. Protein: CASSRDSVGEQYF. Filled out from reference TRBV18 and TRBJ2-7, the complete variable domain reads NAGVMQNPRHLVRRRGQEARLRCSPMKGHSHVYWYRQLPEEGLKFMVYLQKENIIDESGMPKERFSAEFPKEGPSILRIQQVVRGDSAAYFCASSRDSVGEQYFGPGTRLTVT.

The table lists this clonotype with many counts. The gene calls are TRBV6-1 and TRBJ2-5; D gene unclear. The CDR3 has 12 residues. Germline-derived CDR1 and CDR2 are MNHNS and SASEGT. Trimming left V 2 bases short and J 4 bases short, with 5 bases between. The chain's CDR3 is CASSELVETQYF. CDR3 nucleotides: TGTGCCAGCAGTGAACTGGTAGAGACCCAGTACTTC.

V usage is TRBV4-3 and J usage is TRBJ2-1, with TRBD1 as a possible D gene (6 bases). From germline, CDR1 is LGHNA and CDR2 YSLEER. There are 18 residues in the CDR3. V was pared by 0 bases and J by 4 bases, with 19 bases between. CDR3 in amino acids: CASSQDRLGTPAYNEQFF. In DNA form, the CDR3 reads TGCGCCAGCAGCCAAGATAGGTTAGGGACACCAGCATACAATGAGCAGTTCTTC.

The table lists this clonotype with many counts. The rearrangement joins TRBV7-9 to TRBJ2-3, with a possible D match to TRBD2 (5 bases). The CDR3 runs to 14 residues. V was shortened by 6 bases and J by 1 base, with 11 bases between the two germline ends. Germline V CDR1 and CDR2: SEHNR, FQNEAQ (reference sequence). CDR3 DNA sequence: TGTGCCAGCAGTCTCCGGGGTGGCACAGATACGCAGTATTTT. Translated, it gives CASSLRGGTDTQYF.

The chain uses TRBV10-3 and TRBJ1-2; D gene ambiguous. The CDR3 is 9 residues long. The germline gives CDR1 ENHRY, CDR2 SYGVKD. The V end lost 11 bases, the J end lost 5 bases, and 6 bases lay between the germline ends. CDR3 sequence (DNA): TGTGCCGCGGGGTATGGCTACACCTTC. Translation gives CAAGYGYTF.

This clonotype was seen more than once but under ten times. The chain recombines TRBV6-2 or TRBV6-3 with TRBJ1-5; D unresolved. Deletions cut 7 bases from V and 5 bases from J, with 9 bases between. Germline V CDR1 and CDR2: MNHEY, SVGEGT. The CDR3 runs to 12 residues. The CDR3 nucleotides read TGTGCCAGCACCGTTGGATATCAGCCCCAGCATTTT. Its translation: CASTVGYQPQHF.

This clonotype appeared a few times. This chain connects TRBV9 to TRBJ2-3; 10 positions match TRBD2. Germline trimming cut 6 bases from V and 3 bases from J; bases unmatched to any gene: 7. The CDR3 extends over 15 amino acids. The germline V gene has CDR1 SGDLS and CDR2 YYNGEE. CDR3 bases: TGTGCCAGCAACGAAGCGGGGGGGGTGACAGATACGCAGTATTTT. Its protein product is CASNEAGGVTDTQYF.

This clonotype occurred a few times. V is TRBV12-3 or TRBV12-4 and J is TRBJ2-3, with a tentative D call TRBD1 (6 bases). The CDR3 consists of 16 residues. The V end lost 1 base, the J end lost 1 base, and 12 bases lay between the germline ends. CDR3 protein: CASSLGGPGGTDTQYF. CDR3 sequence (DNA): TGTGCCAGCAGTTTAGGCGGTCCAGGGGGCACAGATACGCAGTATTTT.

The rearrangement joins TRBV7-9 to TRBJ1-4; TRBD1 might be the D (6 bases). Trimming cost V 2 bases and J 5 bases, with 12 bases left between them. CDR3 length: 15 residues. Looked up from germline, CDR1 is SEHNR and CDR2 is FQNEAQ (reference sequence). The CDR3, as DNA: TGTGCCAGCAGCTTATTAGGACAGCTGAATGAAAAACTGTTTTTT. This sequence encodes CASSLLGQLNEKLFF.

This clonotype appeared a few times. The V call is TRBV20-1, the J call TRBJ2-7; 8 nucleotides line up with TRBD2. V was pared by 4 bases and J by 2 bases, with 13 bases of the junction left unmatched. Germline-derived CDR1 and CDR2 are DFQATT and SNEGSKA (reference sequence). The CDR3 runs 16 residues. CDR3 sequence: CSATKRGRAEPYEQYF. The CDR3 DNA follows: TGCAGTGCTACGAAGCGGGGGCGGGCGGAGCCCTACGAGCAGTACTTC.